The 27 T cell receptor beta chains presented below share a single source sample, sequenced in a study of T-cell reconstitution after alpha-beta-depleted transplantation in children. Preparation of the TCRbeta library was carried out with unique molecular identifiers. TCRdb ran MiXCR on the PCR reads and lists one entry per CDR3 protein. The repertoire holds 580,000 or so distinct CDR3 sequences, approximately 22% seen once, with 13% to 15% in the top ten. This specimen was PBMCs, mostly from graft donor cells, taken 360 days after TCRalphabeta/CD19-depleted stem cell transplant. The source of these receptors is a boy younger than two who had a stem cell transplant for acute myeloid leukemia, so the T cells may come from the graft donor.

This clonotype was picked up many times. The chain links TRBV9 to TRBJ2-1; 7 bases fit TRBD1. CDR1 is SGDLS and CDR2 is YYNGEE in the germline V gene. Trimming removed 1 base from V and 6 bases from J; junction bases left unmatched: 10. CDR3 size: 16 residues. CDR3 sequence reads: CASSVSGQRNSNEQFF. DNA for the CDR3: TGTGCCAGCAGCGTATCGGGACAGCGTAATTCCAATGAGCAGTTCTTC. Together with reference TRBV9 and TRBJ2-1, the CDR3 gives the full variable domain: DSGVTQTPKHLITATGQRVTLRCSPRSGDLSVYWYQQSLDQGLQFLIQYYNGEERAKGNILERFSAQQFPDLHSELNLSSLELGDSALYFCASSVSGQRNSNEQFFGPGTRLTVL.

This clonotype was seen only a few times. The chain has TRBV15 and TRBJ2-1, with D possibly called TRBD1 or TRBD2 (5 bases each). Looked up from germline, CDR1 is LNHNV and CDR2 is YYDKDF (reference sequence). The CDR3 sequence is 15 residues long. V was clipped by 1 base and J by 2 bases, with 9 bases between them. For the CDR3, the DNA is TGTGCCACCAGCAGAGCGGGACCCCCCTACAATGAGCAGTTCTTC. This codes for CATSRAGPPYNEQFF.

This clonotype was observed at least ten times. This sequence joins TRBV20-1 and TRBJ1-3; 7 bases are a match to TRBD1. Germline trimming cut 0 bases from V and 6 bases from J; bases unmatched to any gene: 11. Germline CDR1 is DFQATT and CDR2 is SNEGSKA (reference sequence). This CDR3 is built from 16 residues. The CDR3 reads CSARDLEQGMANTIYF. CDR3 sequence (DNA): TGCAGTGCTAGAGATTTGGAACAGGGGATGGCAAACACCATATATTTT.

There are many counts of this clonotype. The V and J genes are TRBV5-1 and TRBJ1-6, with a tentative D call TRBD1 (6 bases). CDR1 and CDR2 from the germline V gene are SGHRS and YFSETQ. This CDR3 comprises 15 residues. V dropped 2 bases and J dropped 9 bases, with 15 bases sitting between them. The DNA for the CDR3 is TGCGCCAGCAGCTTACGCGGGGGCGCGGGTTCACCCCTCCACTTT. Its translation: CASSLRGGAGSPLHF.

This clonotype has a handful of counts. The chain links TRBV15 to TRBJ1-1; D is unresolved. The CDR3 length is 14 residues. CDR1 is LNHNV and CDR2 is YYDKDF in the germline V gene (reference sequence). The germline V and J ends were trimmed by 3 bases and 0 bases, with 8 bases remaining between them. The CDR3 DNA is TGTGCCACCAGCAGGGAGATCCTGAACACTGAAGCTTTCTTT. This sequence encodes CATSREILNTEAFF.

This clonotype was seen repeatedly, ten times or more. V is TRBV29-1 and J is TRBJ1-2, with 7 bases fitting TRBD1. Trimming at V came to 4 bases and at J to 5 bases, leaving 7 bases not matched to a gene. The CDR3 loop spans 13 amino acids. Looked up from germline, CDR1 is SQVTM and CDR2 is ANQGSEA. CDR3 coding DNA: TGCAGCGTTGCTCCTACAGGGGCTTATGGCTACACCTTC. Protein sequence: CSVAPTGAYGYTF.

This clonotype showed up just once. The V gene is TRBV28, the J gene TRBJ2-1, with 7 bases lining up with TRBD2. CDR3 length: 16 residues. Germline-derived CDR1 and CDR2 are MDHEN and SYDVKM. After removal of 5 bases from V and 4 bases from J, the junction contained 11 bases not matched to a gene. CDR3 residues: CASSPSGGGKYNEQFF. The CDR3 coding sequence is TGTGCCAGCAGTCCGTCGGGGGGAGGGAAATACAATGAGCAGTTCTTC.

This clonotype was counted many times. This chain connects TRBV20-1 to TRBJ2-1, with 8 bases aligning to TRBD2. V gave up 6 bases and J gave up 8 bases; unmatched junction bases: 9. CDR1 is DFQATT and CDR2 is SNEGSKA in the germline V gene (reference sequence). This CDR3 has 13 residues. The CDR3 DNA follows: TGCAGTGCCACTCACCACGGGAGGGATGAGCAGTTCTTC. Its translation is CSATHHGRDEQFF.

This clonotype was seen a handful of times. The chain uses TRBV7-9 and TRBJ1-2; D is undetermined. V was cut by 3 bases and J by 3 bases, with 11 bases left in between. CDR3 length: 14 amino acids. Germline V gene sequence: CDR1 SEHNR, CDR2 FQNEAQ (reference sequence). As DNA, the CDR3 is TGTGCCAGCAGCTTTAGGGAGTTGGACTATGGCTACACCTTC. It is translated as CASSFRELDYGYTF.

The CDR3 protein is CASSIPPQAIRSTDTQYF. DNA for the CDR3: TGTGCCAGCAGCATTCCGCCCCAGGCTATAAGGAGCACAGATACGCAGTATTTT. The chain employs TRBV7-8 and TRBJ2-3; D call uncertain. Germline lookup yields CDR1 SGHVS and CDR2 FQNEAQ. The V gene lost 5 bases and the J gene lost 0 bases, with 21 bases spanning the gap. There are 18 residues in the CDR3.

Here the CDR3 DNA reads TGTGCCAGCAGCTCCAGAACGGGGACAGCCACGAACACCGGGGAGCTGTTTTTT. It encodes CASSSRTGTATNTGELFF. The chain combines TRBV11-2 with TRBJ2-2, with TRBD1 matching over 7 bases. The CDR3 totals 18 residues. The germline V gene encodes CDR1 SGHAT and CDR2 FQNNGV. V gave up 4 bases and J gave up 0 bases; unmatched junction bases: 11.

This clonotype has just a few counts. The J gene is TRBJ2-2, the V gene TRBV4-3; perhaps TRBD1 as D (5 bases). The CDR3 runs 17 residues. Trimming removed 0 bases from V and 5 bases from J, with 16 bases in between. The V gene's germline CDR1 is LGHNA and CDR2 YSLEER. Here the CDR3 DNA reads TGCGCCAGCAGCCAAGATCGAATAGACAGTGGGACCGGGGAGCTGTTTTTT. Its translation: CASSQDRIDSGTGELFF.

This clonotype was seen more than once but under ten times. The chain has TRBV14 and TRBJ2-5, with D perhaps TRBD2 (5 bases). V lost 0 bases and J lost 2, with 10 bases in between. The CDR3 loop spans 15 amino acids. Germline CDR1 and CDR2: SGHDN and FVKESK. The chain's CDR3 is CASSQDGRTQETQYF. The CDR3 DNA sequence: TGTGCCAGCAGCCAAGATGGCCGGACTCAAGAGACCCAGTACTTC. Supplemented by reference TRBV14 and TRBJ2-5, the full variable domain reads EAGVTQFPSHSVIEKGQTVTLRCDPISGHDNLYWYRRVMGKEIKFLLHFVKESKQDESGMPNNRFLAERTGGTYSTLKVQPAELEDSGVYFCASSQDGRTQETQYFGPGTRLLVL.

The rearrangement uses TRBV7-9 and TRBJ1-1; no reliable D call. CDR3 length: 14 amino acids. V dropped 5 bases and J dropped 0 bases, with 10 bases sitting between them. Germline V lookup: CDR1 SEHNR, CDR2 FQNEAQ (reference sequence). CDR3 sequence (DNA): TGTGCCAGCAGCCCGAATGGGGTGAACACTGAAGCTTTCTTT. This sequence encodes CASSPNGVNTEAFF. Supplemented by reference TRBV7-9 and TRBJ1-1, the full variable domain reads DTGVSQNPRHKITKRGQNVTFRCDPISEHNRLYWYRQTLGQGPEFLTYFQNEAQLEKSRLLSDRFSAERPKGSFSTLEIQRTEQGDSAMYLCASSPNGVNTEAFFGQGTRLTVV.

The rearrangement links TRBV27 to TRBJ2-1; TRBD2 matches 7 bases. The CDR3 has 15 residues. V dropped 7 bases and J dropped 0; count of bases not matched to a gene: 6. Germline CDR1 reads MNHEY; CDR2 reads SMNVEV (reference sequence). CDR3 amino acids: CASTRAGSSYNEQFF. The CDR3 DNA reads TGTGCCAGCACCCGAGCGGGGAGCTCCTACAATGAGCAGTTCTTC.

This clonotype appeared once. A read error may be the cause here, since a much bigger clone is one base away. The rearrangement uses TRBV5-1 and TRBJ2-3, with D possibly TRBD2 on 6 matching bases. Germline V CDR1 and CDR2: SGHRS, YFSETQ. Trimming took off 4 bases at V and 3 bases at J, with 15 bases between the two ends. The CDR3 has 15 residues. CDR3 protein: CASSEDWGRTDTQYF. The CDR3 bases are TGCGCCAGCAGCGAGGACTGGGGGAGGACAGATACGCAGTATTTT.

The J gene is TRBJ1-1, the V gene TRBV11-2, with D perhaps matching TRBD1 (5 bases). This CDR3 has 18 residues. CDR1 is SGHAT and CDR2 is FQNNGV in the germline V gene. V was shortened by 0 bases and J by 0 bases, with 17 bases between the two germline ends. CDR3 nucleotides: TGTGCCAGCAGCTTAGATCCTGGTCGGAGGGGCATGAACACTGAAGCTTTCTTT. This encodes CASSLDPGRRGMNTEAFF.

CDR3 protein: CASSLVGRGRETQYF. The CDR3 DNA reads TGTGCCAGCAGCTTAGTAGGTCGGGGGCGGGAGACCCAGTACTTC. This chain uses TRBV7-8 with TRBJ2-5; perhaps D is TRBD1 or TRBD2 (6 bases each). The CDR3 loop spans 15 amino acids. Germline V CDR1 and CDR2: SGHVS, FQNEAQ. V lost 1 base and J lost 5, with 14 bases in between. Together with reference TRBV7-8 and TRBJ2-5, the CDR3 gives the full variable domain: GAGVSQSPRYKVAKRGQDVALRCDPISGHVSLFWYQQALGQGPEFLTYFQNEAQLDKSGLPSDRFFAERPEGSVSTLKIQRTQQEDSAVYLCASSLVGRGRETQYFGPGTRLLVL.

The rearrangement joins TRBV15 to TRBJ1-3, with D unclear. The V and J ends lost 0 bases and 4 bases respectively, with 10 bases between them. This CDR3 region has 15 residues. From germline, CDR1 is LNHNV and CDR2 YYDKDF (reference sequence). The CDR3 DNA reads TGTGCCACCAGCAGAGATATGGGCAGAGGAAACACCATATATTTT. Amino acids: CATSRDMGRGNTIYF.

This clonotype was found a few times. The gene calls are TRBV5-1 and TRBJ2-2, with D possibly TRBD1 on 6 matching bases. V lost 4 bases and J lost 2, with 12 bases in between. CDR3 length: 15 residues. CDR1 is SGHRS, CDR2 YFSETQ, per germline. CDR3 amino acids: CASSLRDTNTGELFF. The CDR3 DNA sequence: TGCGCCAGCAGCCTCCGGGACACTAACACCGGGGAGCTGTTTTTT.

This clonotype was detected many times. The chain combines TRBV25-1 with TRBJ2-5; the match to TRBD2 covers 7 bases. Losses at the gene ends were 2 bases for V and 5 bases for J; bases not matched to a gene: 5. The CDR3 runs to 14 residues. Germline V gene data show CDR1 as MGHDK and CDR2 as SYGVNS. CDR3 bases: TGTGCCAGCAGTGAAGTCAGAGCGGGGGAGACCCAGTACTTC. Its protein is CASSEVRAGETQYF.

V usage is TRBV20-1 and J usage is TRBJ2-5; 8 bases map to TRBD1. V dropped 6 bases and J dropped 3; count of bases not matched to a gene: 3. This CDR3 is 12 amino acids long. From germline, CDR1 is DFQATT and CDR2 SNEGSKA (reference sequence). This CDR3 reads CSAWDRKETQYF. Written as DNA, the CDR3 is TGCAGTGCGTGGGACAGGAAAGAGACCCAGTACTTC.

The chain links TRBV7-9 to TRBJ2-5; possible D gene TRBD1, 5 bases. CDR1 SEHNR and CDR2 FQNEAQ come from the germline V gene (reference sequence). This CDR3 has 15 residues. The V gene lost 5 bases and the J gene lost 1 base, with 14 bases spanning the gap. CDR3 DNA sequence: TGTGCCAGCAGCCCCAGGGCGTTAGGCCAAGAGACCCAGTACTTC. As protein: CASSPRALGQETQYF.

This CDR3 reads CASSPFGGKLEPQHF. CDR3 DNA sequence: TGTGCCAGCAGCCCCTTTGGGGGAAAGCTGGAGCCCCAGCATTTT. The chain links TRBV7-6 to TRBJ1-5; TRBD1 might be the D (5 bases). The CDR3 extends over 15 amino acids. V lost 5 bases and J 8 bases, leaving 19 bases between the germline ends. Germline V gives CDR1 SGHVS, CDR2 FNYEAQ.

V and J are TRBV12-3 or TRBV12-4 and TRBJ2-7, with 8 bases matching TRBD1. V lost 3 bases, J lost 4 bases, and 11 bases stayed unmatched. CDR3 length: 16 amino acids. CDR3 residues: CASSLEAGGPDYEQYF. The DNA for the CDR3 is TGTGCCAGCAGTTTGGAGGCAGGGGGCCCCGATTACGAGCAGTACTTC.

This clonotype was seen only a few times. In nucleotides, the CDR3 is TGTGCCACACCGTGGGTGGGATACACCTTC. Residues: CATPWVGYTF. The J gene is TRBJ1-2, the V gene TRBV2; D is undetermined. This CDR3 comprises 10 residues. Germline V gives CDR1 SNHLY, CDR2 FYNNEI. V shed 10 bases and J shed 11 bases, with 14 bases lying between them.

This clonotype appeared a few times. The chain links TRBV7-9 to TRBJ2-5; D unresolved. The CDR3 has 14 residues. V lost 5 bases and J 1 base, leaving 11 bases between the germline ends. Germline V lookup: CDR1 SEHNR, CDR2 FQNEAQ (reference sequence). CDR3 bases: TGTGCCAGCAGCCCATTGCGCTTCCAAGAGACCCAGTACTTC. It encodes CASSPLRFQETQYF.